This TCR beta chain appears in the sequencing data of a study of molecular identifiers for immune sequencing clone quantification. Study at large: Replicates involved a five-way split of RNA from around 18,000 or 91,000 naive CD8 cells, with sequencing of four.

Study observations and caveats: Spike-in Jurkat TCR RNA from a single cell reportedly registered among one million naive cells.

One entry per CDR3 protein results from TCRdb running MiXCR on the PCR reads. The data hold about 97,000 distinct CDR3 sequences, with roughly a quarter observed a single time. Germline V gene sequence: CDR1 MNHEY, CDR2 SVGAGI. This CDR3 contains 11 residues. V was trimmed by 6 bases and J by 7 bases, leaving 9 bases between them. This clonotype was seen at least ten times. Its antigen is still unknown. V usage is TRBV6-5 and J usage is TRBJ1-1; D not resolved. Material: naive CD8+ T cells from blood, with Jurkat cell RNA spiked in. Indicated subset: FACS-sorted CD8+CD4-CCR7+CD45RA+ naive T cells. This receptor was identified in a human donor in good health. Some libraries in this study had Jurkat cell RNA spiked in. In nucleotides, the CDR3 is TGTGCCAGCAGAATAACAATTGAAGCTTTCTTT. It translates to CASRITIEAFF.